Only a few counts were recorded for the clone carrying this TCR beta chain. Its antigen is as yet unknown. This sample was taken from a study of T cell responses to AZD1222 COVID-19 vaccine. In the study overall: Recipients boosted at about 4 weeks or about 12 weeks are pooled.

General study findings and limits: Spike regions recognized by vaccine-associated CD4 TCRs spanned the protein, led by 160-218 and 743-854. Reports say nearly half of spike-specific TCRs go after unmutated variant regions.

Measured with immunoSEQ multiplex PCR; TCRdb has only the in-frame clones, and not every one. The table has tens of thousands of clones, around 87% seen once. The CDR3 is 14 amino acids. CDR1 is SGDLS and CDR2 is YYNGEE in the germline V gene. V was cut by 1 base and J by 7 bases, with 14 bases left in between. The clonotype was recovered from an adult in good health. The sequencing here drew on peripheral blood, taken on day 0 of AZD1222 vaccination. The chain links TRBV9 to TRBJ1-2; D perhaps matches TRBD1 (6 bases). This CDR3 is CASSVLGGEGGYTF. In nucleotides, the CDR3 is TGTGCCAGCAGCGTATTGGGGGGCGAAGGTGGCTACACCTTC.